The T cell receptor beta chain under discussion was sequenced for a study of blood T cell repertoires in COVID-19. Study at large: Whether acute or convalescent, the COVID-19 samples came from the United States, Italy and Spain. PBMCs, B-cell-depleted T cells, or T cells were the source of the cDNA or gDNA that made up the material.

Trimming removed 4 bases from V and 2 bases from J, with 9 bases in between. Germline V CDR1 and CDR2: LGHNT, FRNRAP. The CDR3 runs to 14 residues. Methods used by the authors: Estimation of nucleated cell counts relied on the amplification of reference gene primers. TCRdb's copy holds only in-frame clones and misses some; the assay was immunoSEQ multiplex PCR. The V and J calls and the clone size are those of that table, but D and trimming were determined from the DNA. The sample contains some 200,000 clones, around 87% of which appear only once. The chain joins TRBV12-5 to TRBJ1-3, with D maybe TRBD1 (5 bases). This TCR came from a young woman who had recovered from COVID-19. The sample comprised peripheral blood. Here the CDR3 DNA reads TGTGCTAGTGGTTCCTCAGGGACTGGAAACACCATATATTTT. This translates into CASGSSGTGNTIYF.